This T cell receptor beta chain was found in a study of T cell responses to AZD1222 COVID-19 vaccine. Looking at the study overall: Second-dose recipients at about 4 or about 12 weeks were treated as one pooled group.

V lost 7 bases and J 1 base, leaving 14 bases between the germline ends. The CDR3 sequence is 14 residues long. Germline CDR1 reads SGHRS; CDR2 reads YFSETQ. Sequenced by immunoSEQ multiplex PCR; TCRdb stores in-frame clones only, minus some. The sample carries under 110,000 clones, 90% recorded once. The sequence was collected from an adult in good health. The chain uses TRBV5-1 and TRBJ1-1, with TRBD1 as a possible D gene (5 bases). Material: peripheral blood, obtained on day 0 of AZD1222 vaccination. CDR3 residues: CASSVGDRNTEAFF. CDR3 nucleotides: TGCGCCAGCTCCGTGGGAGACAGGAACACTGAAGCTTTCTTT.